This TCR beta chain comes out of a study of Ad26.COV2.S vaccination and SARS-CoV-2 variants. Overall study: Donor got 5x10^10 or 1x10^11 viral particles of Ad26.COV2.S.

Study-wide results and limits: There was reportedly substantial breadth in spike-specific CD8+ and CD4+ T cell responses after vaccination.

Sample treatment: about 20 received Ad26.COV2.S at low or high dose, single or two shots; about 5 received placebo; per-sample allocation not given. The samples date from day 63 after the first vaccine or placebo injection. In Boston, an adult donor aged 18-55 years took part. It was Wuhan-strain SARS-CoV-2 spike that the Ad26 vaccine vector expressed. Sequencing was performed with immunoSEQ multiplex PCR; in TCRdb, only in-frame clones are kept and a portion is missing. This sample has about 350,000 clones; roughly nine tenths occur once, and the top ten carry approximately 5.9%. A remark on this clone: Its antigen is still unknown.

The sample here was peripheral blood, taken in a trial of Ad26.COV2.S vaccine versus placebo. The TCR originated in a person between 18 and 60 years old who received the Ad26.COV2.S COVID-19 vaccine or a placebo.

In DNA, the CDR3 is TGCGCCAGCAGCCAAGAAGGCGCCGGGACAGGTGGGAAGGTGGGCTACACCTTC. Translating it yields CASSQEGAGTGGKVGYTF. V is TRBV4-3 and J is TRBJ1-2, with 8 bases identical to TRBD1. This CDR3 has 18 residues. With 0 bases clipped from V and 8 bases from J, the junction kept 17 bases outside the gene matches. Germline CDR1 and CDR2: LGHNA and YSLEER.